The clone carrying this T cell receptor beta chain was seen ten or more times. Its specificity is unknown. V trimming: 5 bases; J trimming: 2 bases; junction bases outside the gene matches: 10. CDR3 length equals 16 residues. Per the germline V gene, CDR1 is SGHTA and CDR2 is FQGNSA. The source of the sample is a study of neurological immune-mediated disorders. Study at large: Relapsing-remitting forms accounted for about 90% of the roughly 34 multiple sclerosis patients and secondary progressive forms for 3.

The study, taken as a whole, reports: No expanded-clone CDR3 amino acid sequence recurred across subjects, suggesting private TCR-beta repertoires. Phylogenetic grouping assigned the repertoires of 18 of 34 multiple sclerosis patients to a single related-CDR3 cluster, which may represent a signature.

Every sequencing run gave over 180 million TCR-beta sequences, taken from 15-18 subjects. Using its own MiXCR run on the 5' RACE reads, TCRdb lists one record per CDR3 protein. Here the sample spans about 65,000 distinct CDR3 sequences, approximately 3.7% being singletons. Sequenced: PBMCs. The sequence was obtained from a man aged 45-65 years with multiple sclerosis. The J gene is TRBJ2-3, the V gene TRBV7-2; 7 positions agree with TRBD2. In nucleotides, the CDR3 is TGTGCCAGCAGCCCCCGGGGAGCGGGGCTCACAGATACGCAGTATTTT. Protein product: CASSPRGAGLTDTQYF.